What follows describes a single T cell receptor (beta chain). This CDR3 has 12 amino acids. Germline CDR1 reads LNHDA; CDR2 reads SQIVND (reference sequence). The sample is drawn from a study of blood T cell repertoires in COVID-19. Study details: Sample material is recorded as cDNA or gDNA derived from T cells, B-cell-depleted T cells, or PBMCs.

The method was immunoSEQ multiplex PCR; TCRdb's version includes in-frame clones alone and lacks a portion of them. The table lists a few hundred thousand clones, 80% to 90% of them singletons, with around 2.8% in the top ten. The rearrangement uses TRBV19 and TRBJ1-2; possible D gene TRBD1, 6 bases. The sequenced sample was peripheral blood. The source of this sequence is a young woman with COVID-19, enrolled during active disease. CDR3 sequence: CVGRGSGYGYTF. CDR3 nucleotide sequence: TGTGTCGGGAGGGGGTCGGGCTATGGCTACACCTTC.